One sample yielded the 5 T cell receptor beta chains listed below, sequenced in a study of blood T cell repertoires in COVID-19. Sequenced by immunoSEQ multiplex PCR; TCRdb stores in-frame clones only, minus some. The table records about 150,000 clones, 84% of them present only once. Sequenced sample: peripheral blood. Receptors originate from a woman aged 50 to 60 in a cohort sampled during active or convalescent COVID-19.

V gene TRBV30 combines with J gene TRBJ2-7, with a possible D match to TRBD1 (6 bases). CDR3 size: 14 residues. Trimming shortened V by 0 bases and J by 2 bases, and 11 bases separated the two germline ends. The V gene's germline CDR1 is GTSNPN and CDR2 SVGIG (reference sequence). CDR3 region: CAWSVGRGAYEQYF. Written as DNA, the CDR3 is TGTGCCTGGAGTGTGGGCAGGGGAGCCTACGAGCAGTACTTC. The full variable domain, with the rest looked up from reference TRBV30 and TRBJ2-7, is SQTIHQWPATLVQPVGSPLSLECTVEGTSNPNLYWYRQAAGRGLQLLFYSVGIGQISSEVPQNLSASRPQDRQFILSSKKLLLSDSGFYLCAWSVGRGAYEQYFGPGTRLTVT.

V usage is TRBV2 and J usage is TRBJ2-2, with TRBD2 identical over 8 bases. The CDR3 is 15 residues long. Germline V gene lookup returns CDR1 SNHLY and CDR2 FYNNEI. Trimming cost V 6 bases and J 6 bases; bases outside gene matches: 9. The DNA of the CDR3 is TGTGCCAGCAGCCCACGGAGCGGGGGCGCCGGGGAGCTGTTTTTT. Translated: CASSPRSGGAGELFF.

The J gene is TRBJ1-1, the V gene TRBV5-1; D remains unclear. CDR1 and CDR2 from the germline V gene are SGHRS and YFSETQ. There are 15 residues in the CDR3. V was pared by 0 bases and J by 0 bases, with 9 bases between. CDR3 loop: CASSLVTDVNTEAFF. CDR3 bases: TGCGCCAGCAGCTTGGTAACAGACGTGAACACTGAAGCTTTCTTT. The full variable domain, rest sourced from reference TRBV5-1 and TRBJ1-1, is KAGVTQTPRYLIKTRGQQVTLSCSPISGHRSVSWYQQTPGQGLQFLFEYFSETQRNKGNFPGRFSGRQFSNSRSEMNVSTLELGDSALYLCASSLVTDVNTEAFFGQGTRLTVV.

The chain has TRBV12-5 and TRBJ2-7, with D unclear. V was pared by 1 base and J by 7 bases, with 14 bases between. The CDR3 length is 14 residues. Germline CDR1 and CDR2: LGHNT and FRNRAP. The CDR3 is CASGLGQRIIEQYF. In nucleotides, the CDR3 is TGTGCTAGTGGTTTGGGACAAAGGATTATTGAGCAGTACTTC.

This CDR3 reads CASSQSASTYEQYF. DNA of the CDR3: TGCGCCAGCAGCCAATCTGCTTCTACCTACGAGCAGTACTTC. The chain has TRBV4-1 and TRBJ2-7; D unresolved. The ends were cut back, 2 bases at V and 2 bases at J, with 10 bases in the middle. Per germline, CDR1 MGHRA and CDR2 YSYEKL. The CDR3 sequence is 14 residues long.